These T cell receptor beta chains were read from a single sample in a study of OX40 agonist ivuxolimab in advanced cancers. Using immunoSEQ multiplex PCR, the repertoire was profiled, and TCRdb retains in-frame clones only, with some absent. The sample comprises under 90,000 clones, roughly nine tenths of which are singletons, and more than 2.5% rests with the top ten. The sequenced sample was CD4+ or CD8+ T cells sorted from blood, obtained in a trial of the OX40 agonist ivuxolimab. The receptors here all came from an adult with an advanced solid tumor such as melanoma, head and neck, liver or kidney cancer. Both conserved end residues are part of each CDR3. The order of the fields is J gene, V gene, D gene, clone size, CDR3 DNA, CDR3 protein. A D gene is named only where the DNA matches it firmly. Size values are once, few and many counts, or a class for expanded clones, and some rows have none.

J gene: TRBJ1-1
V gene: TRBV14
D gene: -
clone size: few
CDR3 DNA: TGTGCCAGCAGCCAAGATTACTGGGGCGTCGACACTGAAGCTTTCTTT
CDR3 protein: CASSQDYWGVDTEAFF

J gene: TRBJ1-5
V gene: TRBV5-8
D gene: -
clone size: once
CDR3 DNA: TGTGCCAGCAGCTTGCGAGGGTACGGCAATCAGCCCCAGCATTTT
CDR3 protein: CASSLRGYGNQPQHF

J gene: TRBJ1-1
V gene: TRBV18
D gene: -
clone size: few
CDR3 DNA: TGTGCCAGCTCACCCTCGGCAGAGTGGAACACTGAAGCTTTCTTT
CDR3 protein: CASSPSAEWNTEAFF

J gene: TRBJ2-1
V gene: TRBV6-1
D gene: -
clone size: -
CDR3 DNA: TGTGCCAGCAGTGAAGCTCTCTACCTATACAATGAGCAGTTCTTC
CDR3 protein: CASSEALYLYNEQFF

J gene: TRBJ1-2
V gene: TRBV11-2
D gene: TRBD1
clone size: -
CDR3 DNA: TGTGCCAGCAGCCGGGACAGGGGGAACTATGGCTACACCTTC
CDR3 protein: CASSRDRGNYGYTF

J gene: TRBJ2-3
V gene: TRBV7-9
D gene: -
clone size: -
CDR3 DNA: TGTGCCAGCAGCTTAATTGATACGCAGTATTTT
CDR3 protein: CASSLIDTQYF

J gene: TRBJ1-1
V gene: TRBV7-8
D gene: -
clone size: -
CDR3 DNA: TGTGCCAGCAGCTTAGGGGGGAAGAACACTGAAGCTTTCTTT
CDR3 protein: CASSLGGKNTEAFF

J gene: TRBJ1-1
V gene: TRBV7-9
D gene: -
clone size: -
CDR3 DNA: TGTGCCAGCAGCTCAGTCACGAACACTGAAGCTTTCTTT
CDR3 protein: CASSSVTNTEAFF

J gene: TRBJ2-7
V gene: TRBV4-1
D gene: -
clone size: -
CDR3 DNA: TGCGCCAGCAGCCAAGTCCGTCACGAGCAGTACTTC
CDR3 protein: CASSQVRHEQYF

J gene: TRBJ2-3
V gene: TRBV6-1
D gene: TRBD1
clone size: once
CDR3 DNA: TGTGCCAGCAGTGATCCCCCGACAGGGCGGGATACGCAGTATTTT
CDR3 protein: CASSDPPTGRDTQYF

J gene: TRBJ1-6
V gene: TRBV7-9
D gene: -
clone size: -
CDR3 DNA: TGTGCCAGCGAAAATAATAATTCACCCCTCCACTTT
CDR3 protein: CASENNNSPLHF

J gene: TRBJ1-2
V gene: TRBV5-1
D gene: -
clone size: -
CDR3 DNA: TGCGCCAGCAGCTTGGGTGGCCGCAGGGAAGATGGCTACACCTTC
CDR3 protein: CASSLGGRREDGYTF

J gene: TRBJ1-5
V gene: TRBV10-3
D gene: TRBD1
clone size: -
CDR3 DNA: TGTGCCATCAGACCAGACAGGGATAGTCAGCCCCAGCATTTT
CDR3 protein: CAIRPDRDSQPQHF

J gene: TRBJ1-2
V gene: TRBV30
D gene: TRBD1
clone size: few
CDR3 DNA: TGTGCCTGGAGCCCAGGGGGCTCTGGCTACACCTTC
CDR3 protein: CAWSPGGSGYTF

J gene: TRBJ2-7
V gene: TRBV20-1
D gene: -
clone size: -
CDR3 DNA: TGCAGTGCTGTTTACAACGAGCAGTACTTC
CDR3 protein: CSAVYNEQYF

J gene: TRBJ2-7
V gene: TRBV7-2
D gene: -
clone size: -
CDR3 DNA: TGTGCCAGCACCCCGGGAAGAGCTTTAAACTACGAGCAGTACTTC
CDR3 protein: CASTPGRALNYEQYF

J gene: TRBJ2-6
V gene: TRBV27
D gene: TRBD1
clone size: -
CDR3 DNA: TGTGCCAGCAGTACCGGGACAGGCCTCTCTGGGGCCAACGTCCTGACTTTC
CDR3 protein: CASSTGTGLSGANVLTF

J gene: TRBJ1-2
V gene: TRBV30
D gene: TRBD1
clone size: few
CDR3 DNA: TGTGCCTGGAGTCACAGGGGTGATGGCTACACCTTC
CDR3 protein: CAWSHRGDGYTF

J gene: TRBJ2-5
V gene: TRBV2
D gene: -
clone size: once
CDR3 DNA: TGTGCCAGCGGTGGAGAGACCCAGTACTTC
CDR3 protein: CASGGETQYF

J gene: TRBJ1-2
V gene: TRBV5-1
D gene: TRBD1
clone size: once
CDR3 DNA: TGCGCCAGCAGCTTACCGGACAGGTTCTATGGCTACACCTTC
CDR3 protein: CASSLPDRFYGYTF

J gene: TRBJ2-3
V gene: TRBV7-2
D gene: TRBD2
clone size: -
CDR3 DNA: TGTGCCAGCAGCTTAGGGACTAGCGGGTACAGCGATACGCAGTATTTT
CDR3 protein: CASSLGTSGYSDTQYF

J gene: TRBJ1-4
V gene: TRBV5-1
D gene: -
clone size: -
CDR3 DNA: TGCGCCAGCATGGTGGGGGGGTCAACTAATGAAAAACTGTTTTTT
CDR3 protein: CASMVGGSTNEKLFF

J gene: TRBJ2-1
V gene: TRBV25-1
D gene: TRBD2
clone size: -
CDR3 DNA: TGTGCCAGCAGTGAGACCCGGCTAGCGGGAGGGCCAGGGGAGCAGTTCTTC
CDR3 protein: CASSETRLAGGPGEQFF

J gene: TRBJ2-2
V gene: TRBV30
D gene: -
clone size: -
CDR3 DNA: TGTGCCTGGAGCCGAGCCGCACGGCCGAACACCGGGGAGCTGTTTTTT
CDR3 protein: CAWSRAARPNTGELFF

J gene: TRBJ1-1
V gene: TRBV5-1
D gene: -
clone size: -
CDR3 DNA: TGCGCCAGCAGCTTGGGTCCAGGGATGAACACTGAAGCTTTCTTT
CDR3 protein: CASSLGPGMNTEAFF

J gene: TRBJ2-3
V gene: TRBV5-4
D gene: TRBD2
clone size: -
CDR3 DNA: TGTGCCAGCAGCCCGCTGGGGCGGGGGGCTTTCACAGATACGCAGTATTTT
CDR3 protein: CASSPLGRGAFTDTQYF

J gene: TRBJ2-5
V gene: TRBV6-6
D gene: TRBD2
clone size: -
CDR3 DNA: TGTGCCAGCAGTGGGGGGGGAGCGGGGCCCTACACGTCCCAGTACTTC
CDR3 protein: CASSGGGAGPYTSQYF

J gene: TRBJ2-2
V gene: TRBV6-1
D gene: -
clone size: -
CDR3 DNA: TGTGCCAGCAGTGGAGGCAGGGGAAACACCGGGGAGCTGTTTTTT
CDR3 protein: CASSGGRGNTGELFF

J gene: TRBJ2-2
V gene: TRBV6-1
D gene: -
clone size: -
CDR3 DNA: TGTGCCAGCAGTGTTGAGGACTACACCGGGGAGCTGTTTTTT
CDR3 protein: CASSVEDYTGELFF

J gene: TRBJ1-1
V gene: TRBV2
D gene: -
clone size: -
CDR3 DNA: TGTGCCAGCAGCACCGAAGGGCCGAACACTGAAGCTTTCTTT
CDR3 protein: CASSTEGPNTEAFF

J gene: TRBJ2-7
V gene: TRBV9
D gene: TRBD2
clone size: once
CDR3 DNA: TGTGCCAGCAGCGTAGGCTTCTCCGTTAGCGGGAGGGCACACGAGCAGTACTTC
CDR3 protein: CASSVGFSVSGRAHEQYF

J gene: TRBJ1-5
V gene: TRBV2
D gene: TRBD1
clone size: -
CDR3 DNA: TGTGCCAGCAGCTCCGGGACAGGAGGGAGTCAGCCCCAGCATTTT
CDR3 protein: CASSSGTGGSQPQHF

J gene: TRBJ2-7
V gene: TRBV30
D gene: -
clone size: -
CDR3 DNA: TGTGCCTGGAGTGTAGGGGGACGGCAGTACTTC
CDR3 protein: CAWSVGGRQYF

J gene: TRBJ2-1
V gene: TRBV7-6
D gene: TRBD2
clone size: -
CDR3 DNA: TGTGCCAGCAGCTTAGGCCGCTCTGGACTAGCGGACAATGAGCAGTTCTTC
CDR3 protein: CASSLGRSGLADNEQFF

J gene: TRBJ2-5
V gene: TRBV10-3
D gene: TRBD2
clone size: -
CDR3 DNA: TGTGCCATCAGTGGTCGGAGCGGGGGGGCTCAAGAGACCCAGTACTTC
CDR3 protein: CAISGRSGGAQETQYF

J gene: TRBJ1-1
V gene: TRBV6-6
D gene: -
clone size: -
CDR3 DNA: TGTGCCAGCAGTTACTCAGGGGGAGCCACTGAAGCTTTCTTT
CDR3 protein: CASSYSGGATEAFF

J gene: TRBJ1-4
V gene: TRBV7-9
D gene: TRBD1
clone size: -
CDR3 DNA: TGTGCCAGCGCCTCAGGGGGAGGGGGCGATGAAAAACTGTTTTTT
CDR3 protein: CASASGGGGDEKLFF

J gene: TRBJ2-7
V gene: TRBV2
D gene: TRBD1
clone size: -
CDR3 DNA: TGTGCCAGCAGCAGAGAAGGGGGCGGAGAGCAGTACTTC
CDR3 protein: CASSREGGGEQYF

J gene: TRBJ2-4
V gene: TRBV5-4
D gene: -
clone size: -
CDR3 DNA: TGTGCCAGCAGCCCCGGTCGGGAAAACATTCAGTACTTC
CDR3 protein: CASSPGRENIQYF

J gene: TRBJ2-7
V gene: TRBV5-4
D gene: -
clone size: -
CDR3 DNA: TGTGCCAGCAGCTTGGGACATGATGTCTCCTACGAGCAGTACTTC
CDR3 protein: CASSLGHDVSYEQYF

J gene: TRBJ1-1
V gene: TRBV11-2
D gene: -
clone size: -
CDR3 DNA: TGTGCCAGCAGCTTCCAGGGGATCACTGAAGCTTTCTTT
CDR3 protein: CASSFQGITEAFF

J gene: TRBJ2-7
V gene: TRBV27
D gene: TRBD1
clone size: -
CDR3 DNA: TGTGCCAGCAGACCGACCGGGACAGTCCCCTACGAGCAGTACTTC
CDR3 protein: CASRPTGTVPYEQYF

J gene: TRBJ2-7
V gene: TRBV7-9
D gene: -
clone size: -
CDR3 DNA: TGTGCCAGCAGCCTCTTCTACGAGCAGTACTTC
CDR3 protein: CASSLFYEQYF

J gene: TRBJ2-2
V gene: TRBV19
D gene: -
clone size: -
CDR3 DNA: TGTGCCAGTAGTGGCTTCGCGAACACCGGGGAGCTGTTTTTT
CDR3 protein: CASSGFANTGELFF

J gene: TRBJ1-3
V gene: TRBV5-6
D gene: -
clone size: -
CDR3 DNA: TGTGCCAGCAGCTTCTCCGGGACCAGACCCTCTGGAAACACCATATATTTT
CDR3 protein: CASSFSGTRPSGNTIYF

J gene: TRBJ2-2
V gene: TRBV10-3
D gene: TRBD2
clone size: -
CDR3 DNA: TGTGCCATCAGGGAACGGGGGGGCCAAACCGGGGAGCTGTTTTTT
CDR3 protein: CAIRERGGQTGELFF

J gene: TRBJ2-4
V gene: TRBV6-1
D gene: TRBD1
clone size: -
CDR3 DNA: TGTGCCAGCGGACGGACAGGGGGGACAAACATTCAGTACTTC
CDR3 protein: CASGRTGGTNIQYF